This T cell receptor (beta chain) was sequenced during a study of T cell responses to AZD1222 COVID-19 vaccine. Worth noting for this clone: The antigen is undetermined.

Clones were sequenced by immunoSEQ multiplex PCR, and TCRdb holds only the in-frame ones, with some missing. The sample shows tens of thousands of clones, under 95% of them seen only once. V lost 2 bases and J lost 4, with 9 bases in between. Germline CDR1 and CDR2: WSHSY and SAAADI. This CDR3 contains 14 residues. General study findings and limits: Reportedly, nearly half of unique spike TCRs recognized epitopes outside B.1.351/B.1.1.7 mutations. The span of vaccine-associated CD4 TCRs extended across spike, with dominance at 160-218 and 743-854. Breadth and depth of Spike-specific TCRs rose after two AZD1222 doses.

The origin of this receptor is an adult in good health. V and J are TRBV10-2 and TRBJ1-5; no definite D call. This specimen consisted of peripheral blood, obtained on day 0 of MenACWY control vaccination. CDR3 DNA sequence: TGCGCCAGCAGTGAGGGACTTTATAATCAGCCCCAGCATTTT. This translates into CASSEGLYNQPQHF.